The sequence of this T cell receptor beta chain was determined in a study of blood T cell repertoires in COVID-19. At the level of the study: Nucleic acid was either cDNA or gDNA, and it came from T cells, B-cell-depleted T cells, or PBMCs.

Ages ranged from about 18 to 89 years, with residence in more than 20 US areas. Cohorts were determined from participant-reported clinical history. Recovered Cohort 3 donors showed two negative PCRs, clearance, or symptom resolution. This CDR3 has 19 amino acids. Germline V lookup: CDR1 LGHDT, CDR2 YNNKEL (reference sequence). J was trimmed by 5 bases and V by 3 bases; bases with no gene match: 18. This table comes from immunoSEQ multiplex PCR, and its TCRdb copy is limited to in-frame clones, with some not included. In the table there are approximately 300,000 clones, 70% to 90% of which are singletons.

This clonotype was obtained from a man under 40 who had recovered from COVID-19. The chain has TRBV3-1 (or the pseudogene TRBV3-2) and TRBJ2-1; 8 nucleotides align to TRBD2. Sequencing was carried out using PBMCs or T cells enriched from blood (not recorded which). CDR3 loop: CASSHFRTSPRIGNNEQFF. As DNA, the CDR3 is TGTGCCAGCAGCCACTTCCGGACTAGCCCAAGAATCGGAAACAATGAGCAGTTCTTC.